This T cell receptor (beta chain) was retrieved from a study of Tregs in tolerant kidney transplant recipients. The nonmyeloablative bone marrow transplants came from related graft donors, with transient mixed chimerism. Profiled with immunoSEQ multiplex PCR; TCRdb holds only in-frame clones, not every one. The table includes about 50,000 clones, roughly 89% detected once. Germline CDR1 is MDHEN and CDR2 is SYDVKM. Between the trimmed V and J ends, which lost 5 bases and 0 bases, there was a span of 11 bases. The CDR3 covers 14 residues. The receptor was derived from a human patient who received a combined kidney and bone marrow transplant. Some T cells may possibly be graft donor cells. This chain uses TRBV28 with TRBJ2-7, with D possibly matching TRBD1 (5 bases). The sequencing used CD8+ T cells from blood (PBMCs), collected 12 months after the transplant. The CDR3 nucleotides read TGTGCCAGCAGTCGGACACCCGTCTCCTACGAGCAGTACTTC. Amino acids: CASSRTPVSYEQYF.